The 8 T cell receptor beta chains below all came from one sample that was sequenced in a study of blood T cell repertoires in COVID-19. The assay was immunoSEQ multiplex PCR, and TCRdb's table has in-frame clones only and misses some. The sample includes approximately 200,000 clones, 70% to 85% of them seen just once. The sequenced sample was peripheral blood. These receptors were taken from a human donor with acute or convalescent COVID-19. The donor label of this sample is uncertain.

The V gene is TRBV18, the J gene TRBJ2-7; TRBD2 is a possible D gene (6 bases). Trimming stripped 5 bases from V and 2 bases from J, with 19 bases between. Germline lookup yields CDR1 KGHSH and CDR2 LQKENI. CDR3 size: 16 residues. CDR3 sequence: CASSTTRDGSTYEQYF. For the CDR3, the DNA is TGTGCCAGCTCAACAACCCGGGACGGGAGTACCTACGAGCAGTACTTC.

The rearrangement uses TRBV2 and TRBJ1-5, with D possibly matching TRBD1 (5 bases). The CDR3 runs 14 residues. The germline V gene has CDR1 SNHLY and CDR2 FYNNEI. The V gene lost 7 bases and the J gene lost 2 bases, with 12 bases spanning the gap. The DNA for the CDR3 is TGTGCCAGCACACGGGAGACAGGCAATCAGCCCCAGCATTTT. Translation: CASTRETGNQPQHF. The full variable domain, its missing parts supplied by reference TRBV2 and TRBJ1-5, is EPEVTQTPSHQVTQMGQEVILRCVPISNHLYFYWYRQILGQKVEFLVSFYNNEISEKSEIFDDQFSVERPDGSNFTLKIRSTKLEDSAMYFCASTRETGNQPQHFGDGTRLSIL.

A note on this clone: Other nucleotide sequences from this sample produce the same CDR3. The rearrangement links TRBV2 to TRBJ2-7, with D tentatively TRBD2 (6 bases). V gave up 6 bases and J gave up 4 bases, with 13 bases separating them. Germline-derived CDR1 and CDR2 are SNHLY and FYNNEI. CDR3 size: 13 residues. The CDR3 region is CASRASGTYEQYF. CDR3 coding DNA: TGTGCCAGCAGGGCTTCCGGGACTTACGAGCAGTACTTC.

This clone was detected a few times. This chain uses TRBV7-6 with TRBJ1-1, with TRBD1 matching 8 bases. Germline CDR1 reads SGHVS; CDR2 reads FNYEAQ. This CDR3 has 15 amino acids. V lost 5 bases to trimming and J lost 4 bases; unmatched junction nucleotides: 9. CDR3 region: CASSPPGTGSTEAFF. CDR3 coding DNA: TGTGCCAGCAGCCCGCCCGGGACAGGTTCCACTGAAGCTTTCTTT.

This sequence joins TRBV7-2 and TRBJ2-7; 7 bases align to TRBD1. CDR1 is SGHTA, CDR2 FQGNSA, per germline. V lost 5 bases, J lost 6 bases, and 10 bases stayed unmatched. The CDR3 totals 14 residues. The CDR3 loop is CASSGRQGYGEQYF. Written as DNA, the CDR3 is TGTGCCAGCAGCGGACGACAGGGTTACGGCGAGCAGTACTTC.

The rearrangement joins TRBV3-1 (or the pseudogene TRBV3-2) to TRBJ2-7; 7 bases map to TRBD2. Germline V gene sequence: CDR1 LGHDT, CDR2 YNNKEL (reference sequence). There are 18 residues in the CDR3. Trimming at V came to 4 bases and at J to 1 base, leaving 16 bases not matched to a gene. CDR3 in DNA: TGTGCCAGCAGCCGGACTCAAGGGAGGGGTTCTATATCCTACGAGCAGTACTTC. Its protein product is CASSRTQGRGSISYEQYF.

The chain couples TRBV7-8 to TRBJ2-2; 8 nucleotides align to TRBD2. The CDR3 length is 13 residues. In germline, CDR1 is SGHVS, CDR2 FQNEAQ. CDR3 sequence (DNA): TGTGTCCCGCGGGAGGAAAACACCGGGGAGCTGTTTTTT. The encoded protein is CVPREENTGELFF.

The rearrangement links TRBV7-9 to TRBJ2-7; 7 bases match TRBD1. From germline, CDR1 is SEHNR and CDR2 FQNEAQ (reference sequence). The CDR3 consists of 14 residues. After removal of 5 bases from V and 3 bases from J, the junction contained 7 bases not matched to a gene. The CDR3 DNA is TGTGCCAGCAGCCACCGCAGGGGGAACTACGAGCAGTACTTC. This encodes CASSHRRGNYEQYF.